These 14 T cell receptor beta chains were all obtained from the same sample, sequenced in a study of glioma-infiltrating T cells after dendritic cell vaccination. Sequencing was performed with immunoSEQ multiplex PCR; in TCRdb, only in-frame clones are kept and a portion is missing. The sample holds 90,000 to 95,000 clones; approximately 78% are singletons and the top ten take approximately 2.1%. As to time point: after dendritic cell vaccination, including at tumor progression/relapse. The sequenced sample was blood, obtained after dendritic cell vaccination. All receptors come from a human donor with glioblastoma.

Written as DNA, the CDR3 is TGTGCCAGTAGTATGAAGGGCCCGGGACAGGGCTCCTACGAGCAGTACTTC. It specifies CASSMKGPGQGSYEQYF. The rearrangement joins TRBV19 to TRBJ2-7; 9 bases line up with TRBD1. V lost 3 bases, J lost 0 bases, and 9 bases stayed unmatched. Germline CDR1 reads LNHDA; CDR2 reads SQIVND (reference sequence). The CDR3 is made up of 17 amino acids.

This rearrangement joins TRBV5-1 to TRBJ2-5, with a tentative D call TRBD2 (6 bases). From germline, CDR1 is SGHRS and CDR2 YFSETQ. V was trimmed by 7 bases and J by 4 bases, leaving 14 bases between them. The CDR3 has 13 residues. In nucleotides, the CDR3 is TGCGCCAGCGACGGAGGGATCGGAGAGACCCAGTACTTC. Translation: CASDGGIGETQYF.

This sequence joins TRBV4-1 and TRBJ1-3; TRBD1 might be the D (5 bases). The CDR3 has 15 residues. Germline V CDR1 and CDR2: MGHRA, YSYEKL. Trimming took 0 bases from V and 4 from J, leaving 10 bases between them. The CDR3 nucleotides are TGCGCCAGCAGCCAAGATGTGGGGGGAGGAAACACCATATATTTT. Translating gives CASSQDVGGGNTIYF.

The chain has TRBV14 and TRBJ2-1; 8 bases line up with TRBD2. This CDR3 contains 15 residues. The ends lost 6 bases at V and 4 bases at J; junction bases unmatched: 8. In germline, CDR1 is SGHDN, CDR2 FVKESK. CDR3 sequence: CASSHQRGRYNEQFF. The CDR3 DNA sequence: TGTGCCAGCAGTCATCAGCGGGGGAGATACAATGAGCAGTTCTTC.

This clone was recorded only once. This chain joins TRBV7-2 and TRBJ2-1, with D maybe TRBD2 (7 bases). Germline V gives CDR1 SGHTA, CDR2 FQGNSA. Trimming cost V 1 base and J 2 bases, with 9 bases left between them. CDR3 size: 15 residues. DNA of the CDR3: TGTGCCAGCAGCTTAGTGGGGGGGCCCTACAATGAGCAGTTCTTC. Translated, it gives CASSLVGGPYNEQFF.

This clone showed up many times. This chain links TRBV14 with TRBJ2-7; 8 bases map to TRBD2. CDR3 length equals 16 residues. V shed 1 base, J shed 5 bases, and the junction held 10 bases outside the gene matches. Germline-derived CDR1 and CDR2 are SGHDN and FVKESK. This CDR3 is CASSQVVSSGSDEQYV. The CDR3, as DNA: TGTGCCAGCAGCCAAGTGGTTTCCAGCGGGAGCGACGAGCAGTACGTC.

The rearrangement joins TRBV7-6 to TRBJ1-1; TRBD1 agrees at 7 bases. The V gene's germline CDR1 is SGHVS and CDR2 FNYEAQ. The CDR3 runs to 12 residues. J lost 11 bases, V lost 5 bases, and 8 bases had no gene match. In nucleotides, the CDR3 is TGTGCCAGCAGCCCCCCAGGGGGGACGGCTTTCTTT. Amino acid sequence: CASSPPGGTAFF.

This sequence joins TRBV9 and TRBJ1-3; 9 bases are a match to TRBD1. The length of the CDR3 is 14 residues. V lost 4 bases and J lost 4; bases outside the gene matches: 3. Looked up from germline, CDR1 is SGDLS and CDR2 is YYNGEE. The CDR3 DNA reads as TGTGCCAGCAGCACCACAGGGGGCGGAAACACCATATATTTT. This sequence encodes CASSTTGGGNTIYF.

This clone was counted once. A junction boundary mismatches the germline segment, possibly from a read error. V usage is TRBV5-4 and J usage is TRBJ2-1, with D perhaps matching TRBD2 (6 bases). This CDR3 is 15 amino acids long. Germline lookup yields CDR1 SGHNT and CDR2 YYREEE (reference sequence). CDR3: CASSSGLIKAGFPIF. CDR3 DNA sequence: TGTGCCAGCAGCTCGGGACTGATTAAGGCAGGGTTTCCGATCTTC.

The chain uses TRBV9 and TRBJ1-1; a possible D gene is TRBD1 (6 bases). Between the trimmed V and J ends, which lost 3 bases and 5 bases, there was a span of 17 bases. CDR1 is SGDLS and CDR2 is YYNGEE in the germline V gene. The CDR3 runs to 15 residues. The CDR3 coding sequence is TGTGCCAGCAGCGCATCCACTAACAGGGTTACTGAAGCTTTCTTT. Translated, it gives CASSASTNRVTEAFF.

The chain couples TRBV7-2 to TRBJ2-7; 10 bases agree with TRBD1. CDR1 is SGHTA and CDR2 is FQGNSA in the germline V gene. Trimming cost V 3 bases and J 5 bases; bases outside gene matches: 7. The CDR3 is made up of 15 amino acids. CDR3 DNA sequence: TGTGCCAGCAGCTTGGGACAGGGGTTCTTCCACGAGCAGTACTTC. As protein: CASSLGQGFFHEQYF.

V gene TRBV9 combines with J gene TRBJ2-3; 10 bases are a match to TRBD2. Germline values: CDR1 SGDLS, CDR2 YYNGEE. This CDR3 has 19 amino acids. Trimming removed 0 bases from V and 4 bases from J; junction bases left unmatched: 14. Here the CDR3 reads CASSVAAWSSGSFADTQYF. CDR3 bases: TGTGCCAGCAGCGTAGCGGCATGGTCTAGCGGGAGTTTCGCAGATACGCAGTATTTT.

The chain recombines TRBV6-1 with TRBJ2-7, with 8 bases that match TRBD1. Looked up from germline, CDR1 is MNHNS and CDR2 is SASEGT. V shed 8 bases and J 3 bases; nucleotides not matched to a gene: 9. The CDR3 has 14 amino acids. The CDR3 DNA reads TGTGCCAGCGCGACAGGGACAGGCATCTACGAGCAGTACGTC. Its protein is CASATGTGIYEQYV.

The rearrangement joins TRBV11-3 to TRBJ2-3, with 12 bases fitting TRBD2. In germline, CDR1 is SGHNT, CDR2 YENEEA. The CDR3 spans 16 residues. Trimming at V came to 5 bases and at J to 4 bases, leaving 7 bases not matched to a gene. The CDR3 sequence: CASSRRLAGESDTQYF. CDR3 in DNA: TGTGCCAGCAGCCGGCGACTAGCGGGGGAATCAGATACGCAGTATTTT.